This passage covers 30 T cell receptor beta chains from one sample sequenced in a study of blood T cell repertoires in COVID-19. TCRdb's copy holds only in-frame clones and misses some; the assay was immunoSEQ multiplex PCR. This table has fewer than 600,000 clones, approximately 92% appearing once. The sample consisted of peripheral blood. These receptor sequences come from a man between 18 and 35 years old with COVID-19, enrolled during active disease.

The genes are TRBV4-1 and TRBJ2-1; 11 positions match TRBD2. This CDR3 is built from 15 residues. CDR1 and CDR2 (germline): MGHRA, YSYEKL. The V gene end was trimmed by 3 bases and the J gene end by 3 bases; junction bases not matched to a gene: 1. CDR3: CASSQGLADYNEQFF. In DNA, the CDR3 is TGCGCCAGCAGCCAGGGACTAGCGGACTACAATGAGCAGTTCTTC.

The CDR3 DNA reads TGCGCCAGCAGCCAAGATAACAGCTGGTGGACTGAAGCTTTCTTT. Its translation: CASSQDNSWWTEAFF. The chain couples TRBV4-1 to TRBJ1-1; no clear D gene. Germline CDR1 reads MGHRA; CDR2 reads YSYEKL. V gave up 0 bases and J gave up 5 bases, with 13 bases separating them. CDR3 size: 15 residues.

The V gene is TRBV3-1 (or the pseudogene TRBV3-2), the J gene TRBJ2-3; D perhaps matches TRBD2 (6 bases). V gave up 1 base and J gave up 4 bases, with 9 bases separating them. The germline gives CDR1 LGHDT, CDR2 YNNKEL (reference sequence). The CDR3 consists of 14 residues. The CDR3 reads CASSQVGSADTQYF. CDR3 coding DNA: TGTGCCAGCAGCCAAGTCGGGAGTGCAGATACGCAGTATTTT.

V is TRBV27 and J is TRBJ1-5, with 11 positions matching TRBD1. The ends lost 4 bases at V and 7 bases at J; junction bases unmatched: 9. CDR3 length equals 16 residues. Germline V gives CDR1 MNHEY, CDR2 SMNVEV (reference sequence). The CDR3 sequence: CASSSTGTGGEQPQHF. CDR3 sequence (DNA): TGTGCCAGCAGTTCGACCGGGACAGGGGGTGAACAGCCCCAGCATTTT.

The CDR3 here is CASSTGAGNTIYF. Here the CDR3 DNA reads TGCGCCAGTTCGACAGGGGCTGGAAACACCATATATTTT. This chain joins TRBV10-1 and TRBJ1-3, with 8 bases that match TRBD1. The CDR3 contains 13 residues. V lost 9 bases, J lost 2 bases, and 3 bases stayed unmatched. Germline V CDR1 and CDR2: WNHNN, SYGVQD (reference sequence).

The chain joins TRBV19 to TRBJ1-4, with no clear D. Germline assignment: CDR1 LNHDA and CDR2 SQIVND (reference sequence). The CDR3 is 13 residues long. Trimming shortened V by 3 bases and J by 8 bases, and 10 bases separated the two germline ends. CDR3: CASSMYPGEKLFF. CDR3 coding DNA: TGTGCCAGTAGTATGTACCCCGGGGAAAAACTGTTTTTT.

V usage is TRBV5-4 and J usage is TRBJ2-1; 13 positions match TRBD2. J was trimmed by 5 bases and V by 3 bases; bases with no gene match: 8. Germline V gene lookup returns CDR1 SGHNT and CDR2 YYREEE (reference sequence). CDR3 size: 17 residues. The DNA for the CDR3 is TGTGCCAGCAGCTCCCGGACTAGCGGGAGTTTTGACAATGAGCAGTTCTTC. This translates into CASSSRTSGSFDNEQFF.

This clone was detected once. This chain joins TRBV6-1 and TRBJ2-1; TRBD2 might be the D (7 bases). The V gene lost 1 base and the J gene lost 4 bases, with 11 bases spanning the gap. CDR1 and CDR2 from the germline V gene are MNHNS and SASEGT. CDR3 length: 15 amino acids. CDR3 DNA sequence: TGTGCCAGCAGTGAAGGGGGGGGGCGGTACAATGAGCAGTTCTTC. Translation gives CASSEGGGRYNEQFF.

This chain uses TRBV2 with TRBJ2-5; D call uncertain. The V end lost 10 bases, the J end lost 7 bases, and 19 bases lay between the germline ends. Germline-derived CDR1 and CDR2 are SNHLY and FYNNEI. The CDR3 has 13 residues. CDR3 amino acids: CATRVRALGTQYF. The CDR3 DNA reads TGTGCCACCCGTGTGAGAGCCCTAGGGACCCAGTACTTC.

The CDR3 DNA reads TGTGCCAGTAGTCCCATGGGGGGACTCTCCTACGAGCAGTACTTC. The encoded protein is CASSPMGGLSYEQYF. The V call is TRBV19, the J call TRBJ2-7; maybe TRBD2 (6 bases). The V and J ends lost 5 bases and 0 bases respectively, with 14 bases between them. Germline V CDR1 and CDR2: LNHDA, SQIVND (reference sequence). This CDR3 contains 15 residues.

The CDR3 spells CASSYEGTGGEQYF. The CDR3 nucleotides read TGTGCCAGCAGTTACGAAGGAACAGGGGGCGAGCAGTACTTC. The rearrangement links TRBV6-5 to TRBJ2-7, with 8 bases aligning to TRBD1. Germline loops: CDR1 MNHEY, CDR2 SVGAGI. V dropped 2 bases and J dropped 6; count of bases not matched to a gene: 6. CDR3 length equals 14 residues.

The J gene is TRBJ1-2, the V gene TRBV15; no clear D. This CDR3 contains 14 residues. Germline-derived CDR1 and CDR2 are LNHNV and YYDKDF (reference sequence). With 0 bases removed from V and 4 bases from J, the gap between germline ends came to 9 bases. The DNA for the CDR3 is TGTGCCACCAGCAGAGATTCCGCCGGCTATGGCTACACCTTC. Amino acid sequence: CATSRDSAGYGYTF. Drawing the rest from reference TRBV15 and TRBJ1-2, the complete variable domain is DAMVIQNPRYQVTQFGKPVTLSCSQTLNHNVMYWYQQKSSQAPKLLFHYYDKDFNNEADTPDNFQSRRPNTSFCFLDIRSPGLGDTAMYLCATSRDSAGYGYTFGSGTRLTVV.

J is TRBJ2-1 and V is TRBV19; D not resolved. The V end was cut by 3 bases, the J end by 2 bases, with 8 bases between. This CDR3 contains 14 residues. In germline, CDR1 is LNHDA, CDR2 SQIVND (reference sequence). CDR3 residues: CASSISSAYNEQFF. CDR3 DNA: TGTGCCAGTAGTATTTCCAGTGCCTACAATGAGCAGTTCTTC.

This sequence joins TRBV3-1 (or the pseudogene TRBV3-2) and TRBJ2-3; 11 nucleotides match TRBD2. The germline V gene has CDR1 LGHDT and CDR2 YNNKEL (reference sequence). CDR3 length: 15 amino acids. Trimming at V came to 4 bases and at J to 4 bases, leaving 4 bases not matched to a gene. The CDR3 DNA follows: TGTGCCAGCAGCCTCGGACTAGCGGGCGCAGATACGCAGTATTTT. Protein: CASSLGLAGADTQYF.

The rearrangement joins TRBV5-1 to TRBJ2-1; TRBD1 might be the D (6 bases). This CDR3 contains 14 residues. V lost 4 bases and J 7 bases, leaving 15 bases between the germline ends. The V gene's germline CDR1 is SGHRS and CDR2 YFSETQ. The CDR3 loop reads CASSPDSSRNEQFF. The CDR3 DNA follows: TGCGCCAGCAGCCCGGACAGTTCCCGAAATGAGCAGTTCTTC.

Of note for this clone: The identical CDR3 is also encoded by other nucleotide sequences in the sample. The chain couples TRBV18 to TRBJ1-4; 7 positions match TRBD1. The CDR3 has 14 amino acids. V gave up 3 bases and J gave up 5 bases; unmatched junction bases: 3. From germline, CDR1 is KGHSH and CDR2 LQKENI. CDR3 DNA: TGTGCCAGCTCACCCGGGACAGCAAATGAAAAACTGTTTTTT. Translating gives CASSPGTANEKLFF.

The V call is TRBV6-5, the J call TRBJ1-1; 7 bases agree with TRBD1. The CDR3 has 13 residues. Germline V gene lookup returns CDR1 MNHEY and CDR2 SVGAGI. The trim removed 6 bases at V and 2 bases at J, leaving 3 bases unmatched. The CDR3 spells CASRTGINTEAFF. The CDR3 nucleotides read TGTGCCAGCAGGACAGGGATAAACACTGAAGCTTTCTTT.

The chain combines TRBV4-1 with TRBJ2-7; the D gene is possibly TRBD2 (5 bases). CDR3 length equals 14 residues. Germline CDR1 is MGHRA and CDR2 is YSYEKL. V shed 0 bases and J shed 3 bases, with 9 bases lying between them. CDR3 nucleotides: TGCGCCAGCAGCCAAGAGGCGGGCAGCTACGAGCAGTACTTC. Translation: CASSQEAGSYEQYF.

This chain uses TRBV15 with TRBJ2-5; D may be TRBD2 (5 bases). CDR1 is LNHNV and CDR2 is YYDKDF in the germline V gene (reference sequence). Trimming took off 5 bases at V and 1 base at J, with 8 bases between the two ends. The CDR3 length is 13 residues. The CDR3 DNA sequence: TGTGCCACCAGCCTCGGGGTCCAAGAGACCCAGTACTTC. This gives the protein CATSLGVQETQYF.

This clone turned up a few times. The chain combines TRBV14 with TRBJ1-2, with D possibly TRBD1 on 5 matching bases. V lost 2 bases to trimming and J lost 7 bases, with 14 bases between them. Per germline, CDR1 SGHDN and CDR2 FVKESK. This CDR3 is built from 14 residues. The CDR3 region is CASSQNQGFGGYTF. Here the CDR3 DNA reads TGTGCCAGCAGCCAAAACCAGGGCTTCGGTGGCTACACCTTC.

The rearrangement joins TRBV19 to TRBJ2-5; the D gene is possibly TRBD2 (6 bases). Germline V CDR1 and CDR2: LNHDA, SQIVND (reference sequence). This CDR3 contains 14 residues. V was pared by 3 bases and J by 0 bases, with 8 bases between. The CDR3 reads CASSIGGDQETQYF. The CDR3 bases are TGTGCCAGTAGTATCGGCGGGGACCAAGAGACCCAGTACTTC.

The gene calls are TRBV5-4 and TRBJ2-2; the match to TRBD2 covers 7 bases. After removal of 4 bases from V and 4 bases from J, the junction contained 4 bases not matched to a gene. There are 14 residues in the CDR3. CDR1 SGHNT and CDR2 YYREEE come from the germline V gene (reference sequence). The chain's CDR3 is CASSLGGGTGELFF. CDR3 nucleotide sequence: TGTGCCAGCAGCCTGGGCGGGGGCACCGGGGAGCTGTTTTTT.

The rearrangement uses TRBV18 and TRBJ2-5; the match to TRBD2 covers 10 bases. This CDR3 is built from 18 residues. J was trimmed by 1 base and V by 8 bases; bases with no gene match: 16. Germline V gene data show CDR1 as KGHSH and CDR2 as LQKENI. CDR3 region: CASRRSSGGISGQETQYF. Here the CDR3 DNA reads TGTGCCAGCCGTCGAAGTAGCGGGGGGATATCTGGCCAAGAGACCCAGTACTTC. Supplemented by reference TRBV18 and TRBJ2-5, the full variable domain reads NAGVMQNPRHLVRRRGQEARLRCSPMKGHSHVYWYRQLPEEGLKFMVYLQKENIIDESGMPKERFSAEFPKEGPSILRIQQVVRGDSAAYFCASRRSSGGISGQETQYFGPGTRLLVL.

The rearrangement uses TRBV6-1 and TRBJ2-1; TRBD2 might be the D (6 bases). This CDR3 has 14 residues. Trimming stripped 2 bases from V and 6 bases from J, with 11 bases between. From germline, CDR1 is MNHNS and CDR2 SASEGT. CDR3 DNA sequence: TGTGCCAGCAGTGAAAAGGTGGAGGGCAATGAGCAGTTCTTC. It is translated as CASSEKVEGNEQFF.

This sequence joins TRBV19 and TRBJ2-3; 8 bases are a match to TRBD1. This CDR3 is 16 amino acids long. V shed 6 bases, J shed 2 bases, and the junction held 10 bases outside the gene matches. Germline CDR1 is LNHDA and CDR2 is SQIVND (reference sequence). The CDR3 is CASRETGGPTTDTQYF. Written as DNA, the CDR3 is TGTGCCAGTAGGGAAACAGGGGGTCCGACCACAGATACGCAGTATTTT.

The chain is built from TRBV20-1 and TRBJ2-1; a possible D gene is TRBD2 (5 bases). The germline CDR1 and CDR2 sequences are DFQATT and SNEGSKA (reference sequence). V gave up 3 bases and J gave up 5 bases, with 14 bases separating them. This CDR3 has 14 residues. The CDR3 DNA reads as TGCAGTGCTAGTGATCTAGCCGACCACAATGAGCAGTTCTTC. Its translation is CSASDLADHNEQFF.

This clone turned up a few times. V usage is TRBV19 and J usage is TRBJ2-7; weak D call: TRBD2 (6 bases). The CDR3 has 15 residues. Germline V lookup: CDR1 LNHDA, CDR2 SQIVND (reference sequence). V was clipped by 5 bases and J by 4 bases, with 18 bases between them. CDR3 coding DNA: TGTGCCAGTAGTCCCCTCTTTGGGGGGTTTTACGAGCAGTACTTC. Protein product: CASSPLFGGFYEQYF.

CDR3 sequence reads: CASSFRLAGAYSTDTQYF. DNA of the CDR3: TGTGCCAGCAGTTTCCGACTAGCGGGGGCCTACAGCACAGATACGCAGTATTTT. The gene calls are TRBV27 and TRBJ2-3; 12 positions match TRBD2. The CDR3 runs 18 residues. V lost 3 bases to trimming and J lost 0 bases; unmatched junction nucleotides: 7. The germline CDR1 and CDR2 sequences are MNHEY and SMNVEV (reference sequence).

The rearrangement joins TRBV5-4 to TRBJ2-1, with 14 nucleotides matching TRBD2. After removal of 10 bases from V and 6 bases from J, the junction contained 0 bases not matched to a gene. Germline assignment: CDR1 SGHNT and CDR2 YYREEE (reference sequence). This CDR3 region has 12 residues. The CDR3 bases are TGTGCCGGGACTAGCGGGGGCAATGAGCAGTTCTTC. This codes for CAGTSGGNEQFF.

The V and J genes are TRBV11-2 and TRBJ2-2; D is possibly TRBD2 (5 bases). The CDR3 is 13 amino acids. CDR1 and CDR2 from the germline V gene are SGHAT and FQNNGV. V lost 2 bases and J lost 6, with 7 bases in between. CDR3 sequence reads: CASSLISAGELFF. Here the CDR3 DNA reads TGTGCCAGCAGCTTAATTAGCGCCGGGGAGCTGTTTTTT.